This T cell receptor beta chain was observed in a study of graft-versus-host responses after intestinal transplantation. About the research overall: All of the recipients had induction that used anti-thymocyte globulin, then tacrolimus and steroids for roughly three years. Study outcomes and limitations: Analysis identified GvH clones in recipient marrow, with some appearing first in ileum or blood. Peak levels of circulating GvH clones tracked with early post-transplant HvG declines.

The V gene's germline CDR1 is MNHEY and CDR2 SMNVEV (reference sequence). This CDR3 spans 16 amino acids. V was clipped by 1 base and J by 2 bases, with 15 bases between them. The method was immunoSEQ multiplex PCR; TCRdb's version includes in-frame clones alone and lacks a portion of them. Among about 19,000 clones listed, around nine tenths were seen once. About this clone: Its target is unknown.

The clonotype was recovered from a human patient who received an intestinal transplant, so some T cells may come from the graft donor. The rearrangement uses TRBV27 and TRBJ2-7; D is perhaps TRBD2 (5 bases). The sequenced sample was bone marrow, obtained roughly 19 weeks after transplant. CDR3 nucleotide sequence: TGTGCCAGCAGTTTATTGCCCCGGACTTATCCCTACGAGCAGTACTTC. Its translation: CASSLLPRTYPYEQYF.